The 8 T cell receptor beta chains reported below all come from one sample, sequenced in a study of T cell responses to AZD1222 COVID-19 vaccine. The assay was immunoSEQ multiplex PCR, and TCRdb's table has in-frame clones only and misses some. The sample includes 95,000 to 100,000 clones, just over 90% seen only once; the top ten take roughly an eighth. The sample was peripheral blood, taken on day 0 of AZD1222 vaccination. The receptors were gathered from an adult in good health.

The chain employs TRBV7-8 and TRBJ1-3, with D unresolved. Germline CDR1 and CDR2: SGHVS and FQNEAQ. The V and J ends lost 1 base and 4 bases respectively, with 11 bases between them. The CDR3 loop spans 15 amino acids. In nucleotides, the CDR3 is TGTGCCAGCAGCTTAGGGGTCAGTCCGGGAAACACCATATATTTT. The encoded protein is CASSLGVSPGNTIYF.

This chain connects TRBV6-5 to TRBJ1-2; possible D gene TRBD1, 5 bases. V gave up 0 bases and J gave up 4 bases, with 15 bases separating them. The germline V gene encodes CDR1 MNHEY and CDR2 SVGAGI. The CDR3 consists of 16 residues. Here the CDR3 DNA reads TGTGCCAGCAGTTACTCTACGGGGGGGATCGGCTATGGCTACACCTTC. It codes for CASSYSTGGIGYGYTF.

V is TRBV7-8 and J is TRBJ2-2, with 7 bases that match TRBD2. There are 15 residues in the CDR3. CDR1 and CDR2 (germline): SGHVS, FQNEAQ. J was trimmed by 7 bases and V by 3 bases; bases with no gene match: 8. The CDR3 DNA follows: TGTGCCAGCAGCTTCTCGAGACTAGCAGGCGGGGAGCTGTTTTTT. Its translation: CASSFSRLAGGELFF. The full variable domain, completed using reference TRBV7-8 and TRBJ2-2, is GAGVSQSPRYKVAKRGQDVALRCDPISGHVSLFWYQQALGQGPEFLTYFQNEAQLDKSGLPSDRFFAERPEGSVSTLKIQRTQQEDSAVYLCASSFSRLAGGELFFGEGSRLTVL.

The chain couples TRBV14 to TRBJ2-1, with D perhaps given as TRBD1 or TRBD2 (6 bases each). V lost 5 bases to trimming and J lost 7 bases, with 21 bases between them. Germline V lookup: CDR1 SGHDN, CDR2 FVKESK. This CDR3 comprises 16 residues. The CDR3 region is CASSLPGGGYMNEQFF. The CDR3, as DNA: TGTGCCAGCAGCTTACCAGGAGGGGGATATATGAATGAGCAGTTCTTC. The variable domain in full, with the rest retrieved from reference TRBV14 and TRBJ2-1, is EAGVTQFPSHSVIEKGQTVTLRCDPISGHDNLYWYRRVMGKEIKFLLHFVKESKQDESGMPNNRFLAERTGGTYSTLKVQPAELEDSGVYFCASSLPGGGYMNEQFFGPGTRLTVL.

The CDR3 protein is CAWSGGGSYNSPLHF. CDR3 DNA sequence: TGTGCCTGGAGTGGAGGGGGGTCCTATAATTCACCCCTCCACTTT. The V call is TRBV30, the J call TRBJ1-6; a weak D match, TRBD1 (6 bases). Germline CDR1 GTSNPN, CDR2 SVGIG (reference sequence). Trimming stripped 1 base from V and 1 base from J, with 8 bases between. This CDR3 has 15 residues.

The V and J genes are TRBV2 and TRBJ1-2; D gene uncertain. Germline V gene sequence: CDR1 SNHLY, CDR2 FYNNEI. The CDR3 runs to 11 residues. The V end lost 7 bases, the J end lost 2 bases, and 5 bases lay between the germline ends. In DNA, the CDR3 is TGTGCCAGCACGGGGAACTATGGCTACACCTTC. It encodes CASTGNYGYTF.

The CDR3 is CASGGAGNTGELFF. CDR3 DNA: TGTGCCAGCGGCGGGGCGGGGAACACCGGGGAGCTGTTTTTT. The chain carries TRBV7-4 and TRBJ2-2, with D possibly being TRBD2 (6 bases). Trimming cost V 8 bases and J 1 base, with 11 bases left between them. This CDR3 spans 14 amino acids. CDR1 SGHVT and CDR2 SQSDAQ come from the germline V gene. Using reference TRBV7-4 and TRBJ2-2 for the parts outside the CDR3, the full variable domain is GAGVSQSPRYKVAKRGRDVALRCDSISGHVTLYWYRQTLGQGSEVLTYSQSDAQRDKSGRPSGRFSAERPERSVSTLKIQRTEQGDSAVYLCASGGAGNTGELFFGEGSRLTVL.

The rearrangement joins TRBV10-3 to TRBJ1-2; D ambiguous. The CDR3 spans 12 residues. The V gene's germline CDR1 is ENHRY and CDR2 SYGVKD. Trimming shortened V by 0 bases and J by 7 bases, and 6 bases separated the two germline ends. In nucleotides, the CDR3 is TGTGCCATCAGTGAGTCCCCAACTGGCTACACCTTC. Translation: CAISESPTGYTF.